This T cell receptor (beta chain) emerged from a study of cytomegalovirus exposure and HLA in healthy donors (dated by TCRdb to the late 2010s). About the full investigation: The 650 to 750 repertoires of the first cohort and the roughly 120 validation repertoires were produced on the same platform, according to a later analysis. The study aimed to test whether cataloging public T cell receptors could reveal signatures of past pathogen exposure. Besides the first cohort of roughly 700 subjects, a separate validation cohort made up of around 120 different subjects was used. To predict cytomegalovirus infection status, the study brought together high-throughput TCR immunosequencing, statistical association of individual TCRs with disease status, and machine learning.

With respect to this clone: Its antigen is still unknown. No base quality values were provided; no much bigger clone lies one nucleotide off.

Overall results and qualifications from the work: In vitro tests confirmed that a few of the cytomegalovirus-associated TCR beta chains recognize cytomegalovirus antigens. In both the original and validation cohorts, the classifier was reported to diagnose cytomegalovirus status with high specificity and sensitivity. A later analysis found that TCRs clustered in the first cohort also tended to co-occur in the 120 validation repertoires, with just under 95% of cluster scores above 0. The authors suggested that the approach could potentially be extended to other disease states and immunological phenotypes. The validation cohort had no HLA typing available for a later analysis, so co-occurrence within that cohort was assessed over all 130 or so repertoires. Across donors, most TCR sequences were observed very rarely, whereas some public TCRs were present in many individuals. The study listed approximately 150 TCR beta chains as associated with cytomegalovirus.

From a lookup of the germline V gene, CDR1 and CDR2 are MNHEY and SVGAGI. Cut back by 4 bases and 5 bases, the V and J ends lie 12 bases apart. From its cysteine to its phenylalanine, the CDR3 spans 13 amino acids. The read is trimmed to its CDR3 DNA, 39 bases read in frame from base 1. Library creation used the immunoSEQ multiplex PCR assay. The authors' pipeline ran thus. A statistical classification framework was developed to diagnose cytomegalovirus status using the catalog of TCR beta chain sequences. The table was pulled from immuneACCESS by TCRdb, which kept in-frame rearrangements only. Such tables lose some clones; where checked, under half of the loss comes from unresolved V genes, and the rest has no known cause. That table gives V, J and clone size, and the DNA gave D and trimming. This sample has some 150,000 clones in its table, and about 94% of those were observed once. In total, the top ten clones hold approximately 2% of the sample.

Separate from the approximately 700-subject first cohort, the validation cohort of 120 subjects was the group to which the donors belonged. This sequence uses TRBV6-5 and TRBJ2-7; the D gene is possibly TRBD1, with 6 bases matching. The TCR was taken from a man aged 18 to 29 in good health and CMV-seropositive. What was sequenced was PBMCs. In nucleotides, the sequence is TGTGCCAGCAGTTTTGAGACAGGCAACGAGCAGTACTTC. Its translation is CASSFETGNEQYF.